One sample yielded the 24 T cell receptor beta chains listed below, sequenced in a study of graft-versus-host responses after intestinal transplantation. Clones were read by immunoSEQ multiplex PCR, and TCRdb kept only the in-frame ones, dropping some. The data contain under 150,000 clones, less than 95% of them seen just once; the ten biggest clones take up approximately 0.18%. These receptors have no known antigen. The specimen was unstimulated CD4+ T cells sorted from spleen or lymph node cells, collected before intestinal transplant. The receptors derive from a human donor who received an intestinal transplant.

The CDR3 here is CASSRGPEQYF. The CDR3 nucleotides read TGTGCCAGCAGCAGGGGGCCCGAGCAGTACTTC. This chain joins TRBV7-2 and TRBJ2-7; 7 bases are a match to TRBD1. CDR3 length equals 11 residues. After removal of 5 bases from V and 6 bases from J, the junction contained 1 base not matched to a gene. Per germline, CDR1 SGHTA and CDR2 FQGNSA. The full variable domain, in which reference TRBV7-2 and TRBJ2-7 provide the parts outside the CDR3, is GAGVSQSPSNKVTEKGKDVELRCDPISGHTALYWYRQSLGQGLEFLIYFQGNSAPDKSGLPSDRFSAERTGGSVSTLTIQRTQQEDSAVYLCASSRGPEQYFGPGTRLTVT.

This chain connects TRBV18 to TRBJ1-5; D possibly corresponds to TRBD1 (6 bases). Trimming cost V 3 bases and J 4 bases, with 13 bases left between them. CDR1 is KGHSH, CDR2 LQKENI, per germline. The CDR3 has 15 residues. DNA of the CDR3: TGTGCCAGCTCACCTCGGACAGAGACAAATCAGCCCCAGCATTTT. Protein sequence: CASSPRTETNQPQHF. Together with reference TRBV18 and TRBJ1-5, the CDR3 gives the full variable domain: NAGVMQNPRHLVRRRGQEARLRCSPMKGHSHVYWYRQLPEEGLKFMVYLQKENIIDESGMPKERFSAEFPKEGPSILRIQQVVRGDSAAYFCASSPRTETNQPQHFGDGTRLSIL.

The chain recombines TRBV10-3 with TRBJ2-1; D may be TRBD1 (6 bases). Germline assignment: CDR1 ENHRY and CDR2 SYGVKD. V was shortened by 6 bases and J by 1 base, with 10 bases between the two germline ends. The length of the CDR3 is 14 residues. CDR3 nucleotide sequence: TGTGCCATCAGAGGACAGCCTTCCTACAATGAGCAGTTCTTC. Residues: CAIRGQPSYNEQFF.

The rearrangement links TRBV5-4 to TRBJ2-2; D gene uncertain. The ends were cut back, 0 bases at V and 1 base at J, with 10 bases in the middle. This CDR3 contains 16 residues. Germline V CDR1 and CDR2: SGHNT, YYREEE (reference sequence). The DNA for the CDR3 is TGTGCCAGCAGCTTGGAACGTACGCGGAACACCGGGGAGCTGTTTTTT. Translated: CASSLERTRNTGELFF.

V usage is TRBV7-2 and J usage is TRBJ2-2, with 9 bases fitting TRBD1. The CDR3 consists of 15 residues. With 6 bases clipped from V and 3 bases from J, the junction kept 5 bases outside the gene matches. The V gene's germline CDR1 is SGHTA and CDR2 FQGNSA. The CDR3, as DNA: TGTGCCAGCAGTTTGGACAGGGGTGACACCGGGGAGCTGTTTTTT. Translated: CASSLDRGDTGELFF.

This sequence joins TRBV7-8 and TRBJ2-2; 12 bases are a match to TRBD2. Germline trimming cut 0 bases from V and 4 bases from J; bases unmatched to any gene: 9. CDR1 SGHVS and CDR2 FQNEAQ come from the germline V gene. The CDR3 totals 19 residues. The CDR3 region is CASSLARLAGAPSTGELFF. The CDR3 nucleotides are TGTGCCAGCAGCTTAGCGCGACTAGCGGGGGCCCCGAGCACCGGGGAGCTGTTTTTT.

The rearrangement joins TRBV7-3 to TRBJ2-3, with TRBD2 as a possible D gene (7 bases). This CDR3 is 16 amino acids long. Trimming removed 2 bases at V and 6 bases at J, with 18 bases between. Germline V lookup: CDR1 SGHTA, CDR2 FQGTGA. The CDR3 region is CASSLWGGSTRDTQYF. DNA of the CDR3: TGTGCCAGCAGCTTATGGGGGGGCTCCACACGCGATACGCAGTATTTT.

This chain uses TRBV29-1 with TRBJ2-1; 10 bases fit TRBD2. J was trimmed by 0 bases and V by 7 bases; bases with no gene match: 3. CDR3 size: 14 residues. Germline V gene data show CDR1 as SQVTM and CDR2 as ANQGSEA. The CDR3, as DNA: TGCAGCGGGACTAGCGGTTCCTCCTACAATGAGCAGTTCTTC. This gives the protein CSGTSGSSYNEQFF.

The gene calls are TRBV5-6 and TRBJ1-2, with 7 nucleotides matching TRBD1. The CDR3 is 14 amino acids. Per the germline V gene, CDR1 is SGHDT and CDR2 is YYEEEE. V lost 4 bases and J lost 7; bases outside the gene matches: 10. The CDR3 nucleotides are TGTGCCAGCAGCCCTTACAACAGGGGAGCTGGCTACACCTTC. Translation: CASSPYNRGAGYTF.

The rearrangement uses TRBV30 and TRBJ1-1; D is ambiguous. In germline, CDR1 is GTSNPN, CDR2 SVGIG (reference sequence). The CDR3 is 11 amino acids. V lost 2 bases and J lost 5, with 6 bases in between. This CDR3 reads CAWSTETEAFF. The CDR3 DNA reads TGTGCCTGGAGTACGGAGACTGAAGCTTTCTTT.

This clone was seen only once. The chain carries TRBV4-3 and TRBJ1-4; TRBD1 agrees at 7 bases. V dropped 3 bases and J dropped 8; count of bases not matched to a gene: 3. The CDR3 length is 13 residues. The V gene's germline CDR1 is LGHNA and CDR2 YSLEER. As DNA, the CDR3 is TGCGCCAGCAGCCAGTCAGGGGGGGAAAAACTGTTTTTT. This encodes CASSQSGGEKLFF.

CDR3 bases: TGTGCCAGCAGCTTAGTTGGCATCGGGGAAAAACTGTTTTTT. Its protein is CASSLVGIGEKLFF. J is TRBJ1-4 and V is TRBV7-9; D gene uncertain. CDR3 length: 14 residues. Germline V CDR1 and CDR2: SEHNR, FQNEAQ (reference sequence). The V and J ends lost 1 base and 8 bases respectively, with 11 bases between them.

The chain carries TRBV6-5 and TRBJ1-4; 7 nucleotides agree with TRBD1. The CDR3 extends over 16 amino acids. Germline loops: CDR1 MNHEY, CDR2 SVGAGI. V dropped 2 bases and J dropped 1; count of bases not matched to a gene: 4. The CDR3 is CASSYTGVRTNEKLFF. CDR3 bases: TGTGCCAGCAGTTACACAGGGGTACGAACTAATGAAAAACTGTTTTTT.

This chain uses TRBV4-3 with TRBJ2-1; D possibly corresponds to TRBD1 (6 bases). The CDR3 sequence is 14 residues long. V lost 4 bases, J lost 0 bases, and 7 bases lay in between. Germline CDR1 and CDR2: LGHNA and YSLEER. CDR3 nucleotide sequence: TGCGCCAGCAGCCGGACAGCCTCCTACAATGAGCAGTTCTTC. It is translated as CASSRTASYNEQFF.

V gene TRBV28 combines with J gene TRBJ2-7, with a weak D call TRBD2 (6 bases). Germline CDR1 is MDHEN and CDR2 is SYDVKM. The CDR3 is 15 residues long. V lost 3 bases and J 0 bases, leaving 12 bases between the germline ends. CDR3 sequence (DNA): TGTGCCAGCAGTTTGCCGGGGACTCACTCCTACGAGCAGTACTTC. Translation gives CASSLPGTHSYEQYF.

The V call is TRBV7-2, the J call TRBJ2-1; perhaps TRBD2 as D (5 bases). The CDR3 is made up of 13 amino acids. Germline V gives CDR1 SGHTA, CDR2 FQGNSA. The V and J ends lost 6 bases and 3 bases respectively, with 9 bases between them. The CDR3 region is CASSLDFYNEQFF. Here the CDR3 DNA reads TGTGCCAGCAGTTTGGACTTCTACAATGAGCAGTTCTTC.

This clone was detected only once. The CDR3 sequence is CASSRAGGPLRDEQYF. CDR3 coding DNA: TGTGCCAGCAGTAGAGCGGGGGGTCCCCTCAGGGACGAGCAGTACTTC. The chain uses TRBV25-1 and TRBJ2-7, with 9 bases matching TRBD2. Trimming cost V 5 bases and J 5 bases; bases outside gene matches: 13. CDR1 is MGHDK, CDR2 SYGVNS, per germline. The CDR3 is made up of 16 amino acids.

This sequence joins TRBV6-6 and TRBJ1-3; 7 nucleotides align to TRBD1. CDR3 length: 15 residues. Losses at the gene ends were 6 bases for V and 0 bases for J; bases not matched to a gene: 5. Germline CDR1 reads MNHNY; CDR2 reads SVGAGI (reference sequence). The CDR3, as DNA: TGTGCCAGCAGCTTACGGGACAGCTCTGGAAACACCATATATTTT. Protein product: CASSLRDSSGNTIYF.

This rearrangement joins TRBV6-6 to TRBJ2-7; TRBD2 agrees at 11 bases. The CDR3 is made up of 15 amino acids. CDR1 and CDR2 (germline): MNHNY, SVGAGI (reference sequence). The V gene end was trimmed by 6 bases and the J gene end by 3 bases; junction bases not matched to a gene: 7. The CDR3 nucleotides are TGTGCCAGCAGGGTGGGACTAGCGGCCTTCTACGAGCAGTACTTC. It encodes CASRVGLAAFYEQYF.

CDR3 in amino acids: CASNRAGEGNEQFF. DNA for the CDR3: TGCGCCAGCAATCGGGCGGGAGAGGGGAATGAGCAGTTCTTC. The chain links TRBV5-1 to TRBJ2-1; 7 nucleotides agree with TRBD2. V shed 6 bases and J 7 bases; nucleotides not matched to a gene: 10. CDR1 and CDR2 from the germline V gene are SGHRS and YFSETQ. The CDR3 spans 14 residues.

Written as DNA, the CDR3 is TGTGCCAGCTCACCACTGGCGACTCCTCGGAACGAGCAGTACTTC. Its protein product is CASSPLATPRNEQYF. The chain combines TRBV18 with TRBJ2-7; D is unclear. Germline V CDR1 and CDR2: KGHSH, LQKENI. V lost 1 base and J 5 bases, leaving 15 bases between the germline ends. The CDR3 has 15 amino acids.

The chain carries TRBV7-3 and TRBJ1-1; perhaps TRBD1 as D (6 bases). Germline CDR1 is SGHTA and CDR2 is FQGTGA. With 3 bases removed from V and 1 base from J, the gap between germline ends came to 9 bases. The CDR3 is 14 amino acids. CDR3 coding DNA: TGTGCCAGCAGCTTTTCAGGGGCGAACACTGAAGCTTTCTTT. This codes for CASSFSGANTEAFF.

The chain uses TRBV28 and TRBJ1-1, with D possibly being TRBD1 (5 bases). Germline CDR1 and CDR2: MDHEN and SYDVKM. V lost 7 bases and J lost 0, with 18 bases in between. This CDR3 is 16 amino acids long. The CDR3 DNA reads TGTGCCAGCAATCTCGGGGGTGGGGGAATGAACACTGAAGCTTTCTTT. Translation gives CASNLGGGGMNTEAFF.

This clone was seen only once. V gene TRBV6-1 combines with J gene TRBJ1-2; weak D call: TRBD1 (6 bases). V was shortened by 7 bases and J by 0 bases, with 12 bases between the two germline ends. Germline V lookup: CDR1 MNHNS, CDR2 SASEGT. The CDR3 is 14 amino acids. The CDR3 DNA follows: TGTGCCAGCAAGGGGGAGACACCTAACTATGGCTACACCTTC. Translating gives CASKGETPNYGYTF.